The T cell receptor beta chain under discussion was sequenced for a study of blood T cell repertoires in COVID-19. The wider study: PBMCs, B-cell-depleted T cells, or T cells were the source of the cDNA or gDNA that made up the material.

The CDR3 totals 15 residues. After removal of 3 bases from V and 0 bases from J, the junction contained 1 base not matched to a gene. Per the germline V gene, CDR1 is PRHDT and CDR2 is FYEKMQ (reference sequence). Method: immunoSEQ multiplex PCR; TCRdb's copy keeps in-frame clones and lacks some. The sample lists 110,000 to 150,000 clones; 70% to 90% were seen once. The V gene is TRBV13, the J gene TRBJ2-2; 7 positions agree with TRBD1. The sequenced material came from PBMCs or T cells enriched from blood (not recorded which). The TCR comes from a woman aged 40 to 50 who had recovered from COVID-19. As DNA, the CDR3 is TGTGCCAGCAGCTTGGGACAGACGAACACCGGGGAGCTGTTTTTT. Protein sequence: CASSLGQTNTGELFF.